This T cell receptor (beta chain) came from a study of HIV-infected patients and healthy controls. V was clipped by 4 bases and J by 5 bases; unmatched bases: 9. From germline, CDR1 is SGHRS and CDR2 YFSETQ. The CDR3 contains 16 residues. Each CDR3 protein gets one entry after TCRdb re-called the 5' RACE reads with MiXCR. This table has about 67,000 distinct CDR3 sequences, about 17% appearing once. The sample taken for sequencing was CD4+ T cells from blood. This TCR derives from a human donor in good health. The chain combines TRBV5-1 with TRBJ2-3; TRBD1 aligns across 11 bases. The CDR3 is CASSPAGTGGGDTQYF. In DNA, the CDR3 is TGCGCCAGCAGCCCAGCCGGGACAGGGGGAGGAGATACGCAGTATTTT.